This TCR beta chain was captured in a study of chemoradiotherapy in HPV16-positive cancers. About the research overall: A couple of HPV16-positive patients' cells yielded candidate HPV-specific clones and common motifs.

This CDR3 is built from 14 residues. With 5 bases removed from V and 6 bases from J, the gap between germline ends came to 15 bases. Germline V lookup: CDR1 SGHTA, CDR2 FQGTGA. As regards this clone: The antigen is unknown.

Samples were taken several times over chemoradiotherapy. General study points: HPV-responsive T-cell expansion during chemoradiotherapy was linked to improved recurrence-free survival in HPV16-positive patients. Candidate HPV-specific clones and E7-related TCR motifs grew in tumor during treatment.

Only in-frame clones appear in the TCRdb table, and some are missing; sequencing was by immunoSEQ multiplex PCR. The table lists some 7,000 clones, about 89% of them singletons. The source material was tumor tissue, sampled from a patient who underwent chemoradiotherapy. The clonotype originates from a human donor with HPV-associated anogenital cancer. The V and J genes are TRBV7-3 and TRBJ2-3; D is uncertain. As DNA, the CDR3 is TGTGCCAGCAGCCCAACTGGACCGGCGGATACGCAGTATTTT. Protein product: CASSPTGPADTQYF.